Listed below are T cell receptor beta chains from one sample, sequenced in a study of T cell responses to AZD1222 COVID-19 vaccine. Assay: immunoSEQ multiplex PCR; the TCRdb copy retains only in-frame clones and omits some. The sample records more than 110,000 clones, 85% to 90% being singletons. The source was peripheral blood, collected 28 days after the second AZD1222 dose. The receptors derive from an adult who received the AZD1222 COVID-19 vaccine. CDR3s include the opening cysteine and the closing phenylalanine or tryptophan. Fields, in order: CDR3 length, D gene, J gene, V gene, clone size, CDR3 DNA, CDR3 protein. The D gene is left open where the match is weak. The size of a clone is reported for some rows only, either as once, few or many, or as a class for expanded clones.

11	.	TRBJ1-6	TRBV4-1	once	TGCGCCACCACCCGCCCTTCACCCCTCCACTTT	CATTRPSPLHF
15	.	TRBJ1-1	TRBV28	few	TGTGCCAGCAGTCCCCTAACAGGGCTTAACACTGAAGCTTTCTTT	CASSPLTGLNTEAFF
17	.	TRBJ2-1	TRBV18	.	TGTGCCAGCTCCAGGTCCCTCCTAAACGAACTTTTCAATGAGCAGTTCTTC	CASSRSLLNELFNEQFF
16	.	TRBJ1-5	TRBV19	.	TGTGCCAGTAGTATTGGGGGGGCCAGGGCTAATCAGCCCCAGCATTTT	CASSIGGARANQPQHF
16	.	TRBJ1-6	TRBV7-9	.	TGTGCCAGCAGGCGGGCCCCAGGAGGGGCAAATTCACCCCTCCACTTT	CASRRAPGGANSPLHF
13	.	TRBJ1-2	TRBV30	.	TGTGCCTGGAGTGAGGGCAGGGGTTATGGCTACACCTTC	CAWSEGRGYGYTF
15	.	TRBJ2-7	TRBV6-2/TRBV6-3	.	TGTGCCAGCAGTCGTACTTCGGACAGGAGGGATGAGCAGTACTTC	CASSRTSDRRDEQYF
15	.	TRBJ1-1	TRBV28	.	TGTGCCAGCAGTACCTCCGGAGGGGCGTATAATGAAGCTTTCTTT	CASSTSGGAYNEAFF
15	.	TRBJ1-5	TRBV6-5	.	TGTGCCAGCAGTTACGGGGAGGCCGGCAATCAGCCCCAGCATTTT	CASSYGEAGNQPQHF
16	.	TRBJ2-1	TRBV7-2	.	TGTGCCAGCAGCTTAGGAGACAGCCCCGGATACAATGAGCAGTTCTTC	CASSLGDSPGYNEQFF
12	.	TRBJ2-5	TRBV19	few	TGTGCCAGTAGTAGGGGGCAAGAGACCCAGTACTTC	CASSRGQETQYF
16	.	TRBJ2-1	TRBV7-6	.	TGTGCCAGCAGCTTAGAAGCGAGCGATTCCTACAATGAGCAGTTCTTC	CASSLEASDSYNEQFF
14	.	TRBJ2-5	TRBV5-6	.	TGTGCCAGCAGCTTTGACACAGGTCGTGAGACCCAGTACTTC	CASSFDTGRETQYF
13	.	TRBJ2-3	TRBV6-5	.	TGTGCCATCATGACCGGGAGCACAGATACGCAGTATTTT	CAIMTGSTDTQYF
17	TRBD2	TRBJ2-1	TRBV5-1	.	TGCGCCAGCAGCTTGGCCTCGACTAGCGGAGGGAACAATGAGCAGTTCTTC	CASSLASTSGGNNEQFF
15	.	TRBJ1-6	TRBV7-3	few	TGTGCCAGCAGCTTAAACGGGCCGCCGAATTCACCCCTCCACTTT	CASSLNGPPNSPLHF
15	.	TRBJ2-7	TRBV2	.	TGTGCCAGCACTGAGGACGGGGGATATGCCTACGAGCAGTACTTC	CASTEDGGYAYEQYF
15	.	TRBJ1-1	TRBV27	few	TGTGCCAGCAGCCCAGGGGTGTGGATGAACACTGAAGCTTTCTTT	CASSPGVWMNTEAFF
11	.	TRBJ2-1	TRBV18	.	TGTGCCAGCTCACCCTCCCAAGGGCAGTTCTTC	CASSPSQGQFF
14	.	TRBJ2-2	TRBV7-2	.	TGTGCCAGCAGCTTAGAGTGGTCGGGCGGGGAGCTGTTTTTT	CASSLEWSGGELFF
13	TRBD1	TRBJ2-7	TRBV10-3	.	TGTGCCATCACCGGACAGGGGTCTGACGAGCAGTACTTC	CAITGQGSDEQYF
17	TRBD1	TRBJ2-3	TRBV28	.	TGTGCCAGCAGTTACCCCAGGGGACAGGGGAGCACAGATACGCAGTATTTT	CASSYPRGQGSTDTQYF
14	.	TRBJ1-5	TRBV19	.	TGTGCCAGTAGTATTTCGGGAGTGGATCAGCCCCAGCATTTT	CASSISGVDQPQHF
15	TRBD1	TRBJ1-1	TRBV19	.	TGTGCCACGGGGGACAGGGCCACTCTGGGTACTGAAGCTTTCTTT	CATGDRATLGTEAFF
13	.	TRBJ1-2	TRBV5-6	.	TGTGCCAGCAGCGGCGGAGTTAACTATGGCTACACCTTC	CASSGGVNYGYTF
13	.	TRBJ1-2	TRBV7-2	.	TGTGCCAGCAGCTTCGGGACTTTTTCTGGCTACACCTTC	CASSFGTFSGYTF
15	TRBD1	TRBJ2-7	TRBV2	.	TGTGCCGTAGTCAGACCGGGACAGGGGGCCTACGAGCAGTACTTC	CAVVRPGQGAYEQYF
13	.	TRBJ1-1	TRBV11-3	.	TGTGCCAGCAGCTTAAGAGGACACACTGAAGCTTTCTTT	CASSLRGHTEAFF
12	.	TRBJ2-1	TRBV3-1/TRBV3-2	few	TGTGCCAGCAGCCATCTCAACAATGAGCAGTTCTTC	CASSHLNNEQFF
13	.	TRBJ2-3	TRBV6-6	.	TGTGCCAGCAGGTTTGCTGGCACAGATACGCAGTATTTT	CASRFAGTDTQYF
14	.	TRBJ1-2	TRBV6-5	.	TGTGCCAGCAGTTACGCCAAAGATGGCTATGGCTACACCTTC	CASSYAKDGYGYTF
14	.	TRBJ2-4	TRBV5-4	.	TGTGCCAGCAGCGGTGGGACGGATGGGAACATTCAGTACTTC	CASSGGTDGNIQYF
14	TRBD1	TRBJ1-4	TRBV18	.	TGTGCCAGCTCACCAGAGACAGGGGCTGAAAAACTGTTTTTT	CASSPETGAEKLFF
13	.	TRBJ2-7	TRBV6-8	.	TGTGCCAGCAGCCGCCGGAGGACCTACGAGCAGTACTTC	CASSRRRTYEQYF
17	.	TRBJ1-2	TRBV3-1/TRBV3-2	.	TGTGCCAGCAGCTCCGGACTGTTGTCGGGGCAGGGCTATGGCTACACCTTC	CASSSGLLSGQGYGYTF
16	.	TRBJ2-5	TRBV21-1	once	TGTGCCAGCAGCAAAGCGCCGCAGGGGCAGCAAGAGACCCAGTACTTC	CASSKAPQGQQETQYF
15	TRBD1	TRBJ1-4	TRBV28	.	TGTGCCAGCAGAACGGCCGGGACAGGGGGCGAAAAACTGTTTTTT	CASRTAGTGGEKLFF
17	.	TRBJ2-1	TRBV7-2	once	TGTGCCAGCAGCCTCCAGGGCCTGGGGAAGCTCCGCAATGAGCAGTTCTTC	CASSLQGLGKLRNEQFF
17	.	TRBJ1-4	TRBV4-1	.	TGCGCCAGCAGCCAAGATCCGGGTGGAGCAACTAATGAAAAACTGTTTTTT	CASSQDPGGATNEKLFF
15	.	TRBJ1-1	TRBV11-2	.	TGTGCCAGCAGCTACGGGGGGGGCCTCGACACTGAAGCTTTCTTT	CASSYGGGLDTEAFF
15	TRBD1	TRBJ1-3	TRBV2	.	TGTGCCAGCAGGTTACAGGGGGCTTCTGGAAACACCATATATTTT	CASRLQGASGNTIYF
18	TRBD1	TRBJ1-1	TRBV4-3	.	TGCGCCAGCAGCCAAGCCTCAGGGACAGGGAGCGGGAACACTGAAGCTTTCTTT	CASSQASGTGSGNTEAFF
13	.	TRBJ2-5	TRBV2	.	TGTGCCAGCAGTGTAAGAATCCAAGAGACCCAGTACTTC	CASSVRIQETQYF
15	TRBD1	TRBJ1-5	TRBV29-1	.	TGCAGCGTTGCCGAAAGGACAGGGCCGGGGCAGCCCCAGCATTTT	CSVAERTGPGQPQHF
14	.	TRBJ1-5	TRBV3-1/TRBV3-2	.	TGTGCCAGCAGCCCGCACTTAGGAGGTCAGCCCCAGCATTTT	CASSPHLGGQPQHF
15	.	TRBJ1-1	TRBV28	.	TGTGCCAGCAGCCGCCCTGCGGGGGGAGGCACTGAAGCTTTCTTT	CASSRPAGGGTEAFF
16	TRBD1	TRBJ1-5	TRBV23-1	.	TGCGCCAGCACTATCGGACAGGGAGGTAGCAATCAGCCCCAGCATTTT	CASTIGQGGSNQPQHF
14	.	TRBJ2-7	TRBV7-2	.	TGTGCCAGCAGCCCCGTTAGCGGTCCCTACGAGCAGTACTTC	CASSPVSGPYEQYF
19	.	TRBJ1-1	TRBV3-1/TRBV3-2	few	TGTGCCAGCAGCCCAACAGTCAGGAGGTCGGAACAAATGAACACTGAAGCTTTCTTT	CASSPTVRRSEQMNTEAFF
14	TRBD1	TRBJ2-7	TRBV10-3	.	TGTGCCATCAGGCCCGGACAGGCGGTTGAAGAGCAGTACTTC	CAIRPGQAVEEQYF
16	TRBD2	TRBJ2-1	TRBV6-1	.	TGTGCCAGCAGTGAATTGGCTGCTAGCGGGAGTGAGGAGCAGTTCTTC	CASSELAASGSEEQFF
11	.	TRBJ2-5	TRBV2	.	TGTGCCGGCCGACAGGAAGAGACCCAGTACTTC	CAGRQEETQYF
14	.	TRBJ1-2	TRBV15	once	TGTGCCACCAGCAGAGGGGTAGGAAGCTATGGCTACACCTTC	CATSRGVGSYGYTF
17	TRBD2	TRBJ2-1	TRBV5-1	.	TGCGCCAGCAGCTTGGGGACTAGCGGGAGGGTGTTTAATGAGCAGTTCTTC	CASSLGTSGRVFNEQFF
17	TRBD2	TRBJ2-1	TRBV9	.	TGTGCCAGCAGCGTTACTAGCGGGAGGAGCTCCTACAATGAGCAGTTCTTC	CASSVTSGRSSYNEQFF
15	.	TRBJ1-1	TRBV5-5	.	TGTGCCAGCAGCTCGGGCGCACAGGGCTACACTGAAGCTTTCTTT	CASSSGAQGYTEAFF
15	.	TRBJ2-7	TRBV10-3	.	TGTGCCATCAGTGAGTGGGACACGTCCTCCTACGAGCAGTACTTC	CAISEWDTSSYEQYF
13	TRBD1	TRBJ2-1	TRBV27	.	TGTGCCAGCAGGACAGGGGTACGGGGTGAGCAGTTCTTC	CASRTGVRGEQFF
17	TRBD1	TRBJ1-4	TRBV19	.	TGTGCCAGTACCCTCCTCTCAACAGGGGAACATAATGAAAAACTGTTTTTT	CASTLLSTGEHNEKLFF